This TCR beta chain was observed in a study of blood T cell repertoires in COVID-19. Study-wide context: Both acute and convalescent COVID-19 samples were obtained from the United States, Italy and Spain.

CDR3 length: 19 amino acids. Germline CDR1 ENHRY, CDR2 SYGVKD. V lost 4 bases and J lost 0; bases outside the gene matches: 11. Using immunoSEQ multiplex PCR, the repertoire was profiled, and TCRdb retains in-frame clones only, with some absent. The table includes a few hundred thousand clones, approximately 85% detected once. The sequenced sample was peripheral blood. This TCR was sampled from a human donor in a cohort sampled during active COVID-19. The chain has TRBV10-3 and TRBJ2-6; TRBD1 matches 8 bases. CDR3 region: CAISGIIGQGGSGANVLTF. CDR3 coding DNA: TGTGCCATCAGTGGAATTATCGGACAGGGTGGCTCTGGGGCCAACGTCCTGACTTTC.